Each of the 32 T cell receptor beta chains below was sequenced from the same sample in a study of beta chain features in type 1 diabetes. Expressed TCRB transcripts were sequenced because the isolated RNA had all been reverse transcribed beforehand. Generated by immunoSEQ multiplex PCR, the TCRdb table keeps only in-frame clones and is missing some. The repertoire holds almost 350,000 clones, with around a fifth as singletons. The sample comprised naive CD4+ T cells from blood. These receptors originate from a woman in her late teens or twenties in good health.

The CDR3 loop reads CASSQSRDSNPPGPQHF. The CDR3 DNA follows: TGCGCCAGCAGTCAGTCGAGGGACAGCAACCCCCCGGGGCCCCAGCATTTT. The V and J genes are TRBV23-1 and TRBJ1-5; 7 bases are shared with TRBD1. TRBV23-1 is labeled an ORF, and its function is uncertain. The CDR3 totals 17 residues. The J segment lost 9 bases and the V segment lost 3 bases, leaving 17 bases of the junction unmatched.

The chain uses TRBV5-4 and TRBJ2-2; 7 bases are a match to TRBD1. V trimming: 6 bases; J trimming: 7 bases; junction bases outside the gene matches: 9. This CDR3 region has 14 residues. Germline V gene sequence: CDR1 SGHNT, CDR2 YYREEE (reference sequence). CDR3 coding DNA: TGTGCCAGCACCGACGACAGGGTTGGCGGGGAGCTGTTTTTT. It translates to CASTDDRVGGELFF.

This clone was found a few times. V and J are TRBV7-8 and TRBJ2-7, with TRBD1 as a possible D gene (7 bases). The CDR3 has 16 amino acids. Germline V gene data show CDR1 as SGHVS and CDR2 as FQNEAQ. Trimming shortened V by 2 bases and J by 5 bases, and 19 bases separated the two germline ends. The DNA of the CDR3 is TGTGCCAGCAGCTTAAGATTCAGGGGGACTTTCAACGAGCAGTACTTC. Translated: CASSLRFRGTFNEQYF.

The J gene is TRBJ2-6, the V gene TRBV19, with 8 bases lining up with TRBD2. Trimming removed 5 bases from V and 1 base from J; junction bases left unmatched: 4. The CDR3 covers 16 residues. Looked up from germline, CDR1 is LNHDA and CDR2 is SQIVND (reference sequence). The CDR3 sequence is CASSPTGGSGANVLTF. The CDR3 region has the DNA TGTGCCAGTAGTCCCACGGGGGGGTCTGGGGCCAACGTCCTGACTTTC. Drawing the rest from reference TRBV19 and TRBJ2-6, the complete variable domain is DGGITQSPKYLFRKEGQNVTLSCEQNLNHDAMYWYRQDPGQGLRLIYYSQIVNDFQKGDIAEGYSVSREKKESFPLTVTSAQKNPTAFYLCASSPTGGSGANVLTFGAGSRLTVL.

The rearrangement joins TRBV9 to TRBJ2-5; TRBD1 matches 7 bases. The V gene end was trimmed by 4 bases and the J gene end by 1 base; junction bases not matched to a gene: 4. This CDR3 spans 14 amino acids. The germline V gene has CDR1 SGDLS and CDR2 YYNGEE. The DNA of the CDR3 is TGTGCCAGCAGCCCAGGGACAGCCCAAGAGACCCAGTACTTC. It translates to CASSPGTAQETQYF.

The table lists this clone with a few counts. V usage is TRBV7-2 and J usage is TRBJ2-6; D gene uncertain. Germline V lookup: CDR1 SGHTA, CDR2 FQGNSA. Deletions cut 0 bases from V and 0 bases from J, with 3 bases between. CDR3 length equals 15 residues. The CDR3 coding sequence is TGTGCCAGCAGCTTAGCCCGCTCTGGGGCCAACGTCCTGACTTTC. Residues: CASSLARSGANVLTF.

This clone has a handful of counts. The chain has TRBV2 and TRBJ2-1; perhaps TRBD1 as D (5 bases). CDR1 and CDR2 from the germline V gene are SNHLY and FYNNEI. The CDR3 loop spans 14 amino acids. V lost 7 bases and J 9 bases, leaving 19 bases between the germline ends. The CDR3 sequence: CASKVASGKGEQFF. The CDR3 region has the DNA TGTGCCAGCAAAGTGGCCTCAGGGAAGGGTGAGCAGTTCTTC.

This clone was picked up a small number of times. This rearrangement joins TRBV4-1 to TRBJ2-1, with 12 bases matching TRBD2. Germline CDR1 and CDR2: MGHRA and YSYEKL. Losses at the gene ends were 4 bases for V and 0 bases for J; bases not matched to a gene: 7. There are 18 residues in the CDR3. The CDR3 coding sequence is TGCGCCAGCAGCCCCCGACTAGCGGGGGCCATCTCCTACAATGAGCAGTTCTTC. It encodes CASSPRLAGAISYNEQFF.

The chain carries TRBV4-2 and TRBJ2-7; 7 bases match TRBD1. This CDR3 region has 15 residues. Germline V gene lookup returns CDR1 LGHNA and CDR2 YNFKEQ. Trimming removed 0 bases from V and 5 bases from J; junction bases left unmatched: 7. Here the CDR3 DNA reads TGTGCCAGCAGCCAAGATTGGGCAGGGGGTGACGAGCAGTACTTC. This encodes CASSQDWAGGDEQYF.

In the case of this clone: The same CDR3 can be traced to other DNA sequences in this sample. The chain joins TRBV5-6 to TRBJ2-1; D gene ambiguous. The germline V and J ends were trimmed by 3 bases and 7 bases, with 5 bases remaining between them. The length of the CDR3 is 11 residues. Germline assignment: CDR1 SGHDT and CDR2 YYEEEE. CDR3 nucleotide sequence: TGTGCCAGCAGCTCGCTAAATGAGCAGTTCTTC. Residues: CASSSLNEQFF.

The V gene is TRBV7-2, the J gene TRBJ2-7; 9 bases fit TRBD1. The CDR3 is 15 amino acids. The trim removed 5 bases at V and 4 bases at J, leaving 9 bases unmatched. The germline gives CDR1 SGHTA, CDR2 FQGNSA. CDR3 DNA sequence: TGTGCCAGCAGCCCCCTCGGGGACAGGGCGTACGAGCAGTACTTC. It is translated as CASSPLGDRAYEQYF.

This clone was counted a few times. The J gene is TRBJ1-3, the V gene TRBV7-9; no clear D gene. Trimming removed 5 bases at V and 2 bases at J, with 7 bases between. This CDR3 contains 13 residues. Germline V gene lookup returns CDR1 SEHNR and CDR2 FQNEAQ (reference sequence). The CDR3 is CASSPGAGNTIYF. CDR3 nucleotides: TGTGCCAGCAGCCCCGGTGCTGGAAACACCATATATTTT.

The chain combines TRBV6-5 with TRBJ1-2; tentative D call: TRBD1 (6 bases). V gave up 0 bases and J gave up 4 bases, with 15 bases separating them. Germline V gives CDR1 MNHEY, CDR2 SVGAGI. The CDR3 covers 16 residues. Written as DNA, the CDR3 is TGTGCCAGCAGTTACTCACTCGGGGGGCAAGGCTATGGCTACACCTTC. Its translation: CASSYSLGGQGYGYTF.

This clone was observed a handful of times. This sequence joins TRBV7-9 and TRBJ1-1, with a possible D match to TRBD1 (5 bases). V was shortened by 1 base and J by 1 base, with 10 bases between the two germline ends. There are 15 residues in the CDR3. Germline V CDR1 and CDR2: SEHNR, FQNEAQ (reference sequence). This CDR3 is CASSLGNRPNTEAFF. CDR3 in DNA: TGTGCCAGCAGCTTAGGGAACAGGCCGAACACTGAAGCTTTCTTT.

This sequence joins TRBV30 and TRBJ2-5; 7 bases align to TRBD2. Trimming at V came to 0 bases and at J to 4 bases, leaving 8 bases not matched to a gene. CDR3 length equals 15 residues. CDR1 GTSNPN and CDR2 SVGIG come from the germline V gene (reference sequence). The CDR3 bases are TGTGCCTGGAGTGTACAATGGGGCGGGGGAGAGACCCAGTACTTC. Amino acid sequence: CAWSVQWGGGETQYF.

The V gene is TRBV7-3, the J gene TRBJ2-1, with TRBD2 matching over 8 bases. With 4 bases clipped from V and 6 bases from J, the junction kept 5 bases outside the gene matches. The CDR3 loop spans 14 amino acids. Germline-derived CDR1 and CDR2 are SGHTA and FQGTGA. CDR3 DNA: TGTGCCAGCAGCTCACGCGGGGGGACCAATGAGCAGTTCTTC. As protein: CASSSRGGTNEQFF.

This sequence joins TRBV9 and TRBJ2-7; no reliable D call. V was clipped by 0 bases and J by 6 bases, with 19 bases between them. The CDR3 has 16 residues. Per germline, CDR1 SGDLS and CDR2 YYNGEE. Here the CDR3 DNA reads TGTGCCAGCAGCGTAGGTACTTCGCTTTTCTCGGGCGAGCAGTACTTC. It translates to CASSVGTSLFSGEQYF.

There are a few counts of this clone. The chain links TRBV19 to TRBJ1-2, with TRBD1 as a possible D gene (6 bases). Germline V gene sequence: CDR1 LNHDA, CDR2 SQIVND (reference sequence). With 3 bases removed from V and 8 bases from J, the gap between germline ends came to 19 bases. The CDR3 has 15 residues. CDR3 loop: CASSIPGQPIRGYTF. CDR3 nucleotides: TGTGCCAGTAGTATCCCCGGACAGCCGATAAGGGGCTACACCTTC.

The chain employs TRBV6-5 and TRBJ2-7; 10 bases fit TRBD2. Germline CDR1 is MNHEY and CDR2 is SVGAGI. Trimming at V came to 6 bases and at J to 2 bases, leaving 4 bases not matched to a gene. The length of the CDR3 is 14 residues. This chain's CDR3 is CASRKTSGPYEQYF. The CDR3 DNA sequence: TGTGCCAGCAGGAAGACTAGCGGGCCCTACGAGCAGTACTTC.

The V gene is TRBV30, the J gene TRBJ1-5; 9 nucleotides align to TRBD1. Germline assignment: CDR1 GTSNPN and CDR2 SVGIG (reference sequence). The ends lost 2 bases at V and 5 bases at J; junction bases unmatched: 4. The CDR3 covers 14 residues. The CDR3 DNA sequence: TGTGCCTGGAGTAGGACAGGGGTTCATCAGCCCCAGCATTTT. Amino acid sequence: CAWSRTGVHQPQHF.

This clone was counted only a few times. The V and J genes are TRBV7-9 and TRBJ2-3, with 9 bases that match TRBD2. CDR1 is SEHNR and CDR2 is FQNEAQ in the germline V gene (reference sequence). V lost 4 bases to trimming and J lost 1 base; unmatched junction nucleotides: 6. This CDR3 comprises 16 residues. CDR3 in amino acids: CASSSAAGGGTDTQYF. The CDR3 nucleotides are TGTGCCAGCAGCTCCGCAGCGGGGGGCGGCACAGATACGCAGTATTTT.

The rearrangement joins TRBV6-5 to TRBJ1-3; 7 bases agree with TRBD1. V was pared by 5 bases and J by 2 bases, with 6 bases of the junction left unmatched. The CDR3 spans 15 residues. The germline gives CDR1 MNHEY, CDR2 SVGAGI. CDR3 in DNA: TGTGCCAGCAGTCAACCTACAGGGGCTGGAAACACCATATATTTT. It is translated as CASSQPTGAGNTIYF.

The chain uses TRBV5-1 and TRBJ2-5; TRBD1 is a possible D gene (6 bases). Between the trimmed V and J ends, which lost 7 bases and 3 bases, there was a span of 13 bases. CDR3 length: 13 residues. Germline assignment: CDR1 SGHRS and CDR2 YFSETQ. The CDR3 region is CASWDPGEETQYF. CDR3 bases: TGCGCCAGCTGGGATCCAGGGGAAGAGACCCAGTACTTC.

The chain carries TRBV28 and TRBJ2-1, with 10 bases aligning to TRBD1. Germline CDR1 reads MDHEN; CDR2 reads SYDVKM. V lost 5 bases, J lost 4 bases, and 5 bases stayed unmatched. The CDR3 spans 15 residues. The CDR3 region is CASSTPGQGYNEQFF. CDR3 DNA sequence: TGTGCCAGCAGTACCCCGGGACAGGGGTACAATGAGCAGTTCTTC. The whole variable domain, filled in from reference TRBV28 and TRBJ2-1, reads DVKVTQSSRYLVKRTGEKVFLECVQDMDHENMFWYRQDPGLGLRLIYFSYDVKMKEKGDIPEGYSVSREKKERFSLILESASTNQTSMYLCASSTPGQGYNEQFFGPGTRLTVL.

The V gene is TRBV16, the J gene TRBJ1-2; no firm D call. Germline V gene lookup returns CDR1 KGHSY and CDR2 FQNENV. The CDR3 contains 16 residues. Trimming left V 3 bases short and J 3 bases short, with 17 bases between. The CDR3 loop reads CASSHQSPKADYGYTF. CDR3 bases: TGTGCCAGCAGCCACCAGTCCCCGAAAGCGGACTATGGCTACACCTTC.

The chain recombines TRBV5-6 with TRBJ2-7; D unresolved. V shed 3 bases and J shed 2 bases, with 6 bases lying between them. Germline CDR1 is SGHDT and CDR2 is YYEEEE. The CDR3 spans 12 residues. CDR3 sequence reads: CASSSRPYEQYF. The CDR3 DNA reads TGTGCCAGCAGCTCGCGGCCCTACGAGCAGTACTTC.

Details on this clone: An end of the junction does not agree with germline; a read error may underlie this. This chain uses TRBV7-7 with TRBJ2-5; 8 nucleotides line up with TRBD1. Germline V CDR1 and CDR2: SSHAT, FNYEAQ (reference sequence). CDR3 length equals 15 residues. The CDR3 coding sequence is TGTGCTAGCAGCTTGGGGGTCGGGACAGGAGAGACCCAGTACTTC. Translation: CASSLGVGTGETQYF.

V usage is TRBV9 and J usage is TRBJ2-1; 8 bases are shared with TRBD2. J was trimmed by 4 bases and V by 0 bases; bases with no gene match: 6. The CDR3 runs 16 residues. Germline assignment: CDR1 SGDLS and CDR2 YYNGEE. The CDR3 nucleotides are TGTGCCAGCAGCGTAGGTCGAGCGGGAGAGTACAATGAGCAGTTCTTC. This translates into CASSVGRAGEYNEQFF.

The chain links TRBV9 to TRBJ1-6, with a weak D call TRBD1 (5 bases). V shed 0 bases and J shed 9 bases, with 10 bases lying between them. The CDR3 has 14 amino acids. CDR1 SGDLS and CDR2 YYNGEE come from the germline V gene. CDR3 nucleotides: TGTGCCAGCAGCGTAGAAGGGGTAGGTTCACCCCTCCACTTT. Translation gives CASSVEGVGSPLHF.

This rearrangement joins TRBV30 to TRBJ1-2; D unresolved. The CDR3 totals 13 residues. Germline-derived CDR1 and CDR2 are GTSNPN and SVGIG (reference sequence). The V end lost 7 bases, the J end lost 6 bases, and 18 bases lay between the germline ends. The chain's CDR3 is CASQRDIRNGYTF. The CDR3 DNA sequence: TGTGCCTCCCAACGGGATATTAGGAATGGCTACACCTTC.

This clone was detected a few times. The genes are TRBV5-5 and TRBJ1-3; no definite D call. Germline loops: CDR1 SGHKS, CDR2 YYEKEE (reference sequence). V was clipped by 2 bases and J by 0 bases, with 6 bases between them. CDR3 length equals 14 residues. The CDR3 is CASSFVSSGNTIYF. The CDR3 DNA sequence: TGTGCCAGCAGCTTCGTTAGCTCTGGAAACACCATATATTTT.

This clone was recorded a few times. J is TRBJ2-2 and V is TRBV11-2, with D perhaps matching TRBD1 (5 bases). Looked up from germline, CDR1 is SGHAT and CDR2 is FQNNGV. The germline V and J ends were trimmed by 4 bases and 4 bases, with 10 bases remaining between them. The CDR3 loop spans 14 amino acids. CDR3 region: CASSSDSSTGELFF. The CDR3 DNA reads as TGTGCCAGCAGCTCCGACAGTTCCACCGGGGAGCTGTTTTTT.